Presented here are 27 T cell receptor beta chains from one specimen sequenced in a study of CD8+ T cells in alopecia areata. TCR sequencing used cDNA made by reverse transcription of extracted RNA. Profiled with immunoSEQ multiplex PCR; TCRdb holds only in-frame clones, not every one. The sample includes 290,000 or so clones, none of them occurring once. Cells that came from pooled cutaneous lymph nodes were sorted using CD4, CD8alpha, NKG2D, NKG2ACE and other markers. Specimen: CD4+ T cells sorted from a lymph node. The source of these receptors is a C3H/HeJ mouse with alopecia areata. Mouse strain MHC haplotype: H2-k.

As to this clone: Gene names and germline refer to mouse. The read comes to an end 4 residues before the CDR3 does, leaving the germline J gene to fill in the end. The J gene is TRBJ2-5, the V gene TRBV13-1; TRBD1 is a possible D gene (6 bases). CDR1 and CDR2 (germline): NSHNY, SYGAGN. V was cut by 0 bases and J by 3 bases, with 8 bases left in between. The CDR3 loop spans 14 amino acids. The CDR3 spells CASSDGDKQDTQYF. The CDR3 DNA, read in part, is TGTGCCAGCAGTGATGGGGACAAACAAGAC.

Points on this clone: Mouse germline and gene names are used. The read ends 4 residues before the CDR3 terminus; that terminus is restored from the germline J gene. The genes are TRBV31 and TRBJ2-1, with D perhaps TRBD2 (6 bases). Trimming left V 0 bases short and J 5 bases short, with 8 bases between. CDR1 is GKSSPN and CDR2 is SITVG in the germline V gene. There are 13 residues in the CDR3. CDR3 DNA (partial): TGTGCCTGGAGTCTAGACTGGAATGCT. It specifies CAWSLDWNA. In full, the CDR3 is CAWSLDWNAEQFF.

Concerning this clone: The gene symbols are mouse symbols. The read ends 4 residues before the CDR3 terminus; that terminus is restored from the germline J gene. The sample has other DNA sequences that encode this CDR3 too. V usage is TRBV5 and J usage is TRBJ1-1; D unclear. Germline V lookup: CDR1 LGHNA, CDR2 YNLKQL (reference sequence). The V end lost 4 bases, the J end lost 1 base, and 4 bases lay between the germline ends. CDR3 length: 12 residues. The CDR3 protein is CASSRQNTEVFF. The covered CDR3 bases are TGTGCCAGCAGCCGACAAAACACA.

Concerning this clone itself: Each gene name is a mouse one. The read terminates 4 residues before the CDR3 end, so the remaining end is supplied by the germline J gene. The V gene is TRBV13-3, the J gene TRBJ2-5; D perhaps matches TRBD1 (7 bases). The CDR3 covers 15 residues. Looked up from germline, CDR1 is NNHDY and CDR2 is SYVADS. The chain's CDR3 is CASSDKEGAEDTQYF. Partial CDR3 DNA: TGTGCCAGCAGTGATAAGGAGGGGGCCGAAGAC.

With regard to this clone: The gene names here belong to mouse. The CDR3 end lies 4 residues beyond the end of the read and is filled in from the germline J gene. The sample has other DNA sequences that encode this CDR3 too. The J gene is TRBJ2-4, the V gene TRBV1, with TRBD2 matching 12 bases. This CDR3 contains 15 residues. The germline CDR1 and CDR2 sequences are NSQYPW and LRSPGD (reference sequence). The sequenced CDR3 bases are TGCACCTGCAGTGCCGACTGGGGGGGCAGAAAC. Translated, it gives CTCSADWGGRN. The CDR3 reads in full as CTCSADWGGRNTLYF.

With respect to this clone: Mouse gene names apply. The missing CDR3 end, 4 residues past where the read stops, is filled in from the germline J gene. The V and J genes are TRBV13-1 and TRBJ1-1; 7 nucleotides align to TRBD1. Germline lookup yields CDR1 NSHNY and CDR2 SYGAGN. The CDR3 length is 14 residues. V shed 5 bases and J 0 bases; nucleotides not matched to a gene: 4. The part of the CDR3 DNA that was read is TGTGCCAGCAGGGCCGGGACAGCAAACACA. Translating gives CASRAGTANT. The CDR3 reads in full as CASRAGTANTEVFF.

In this sample, this clone turned up many times. Any gene name here is a mouse gene name. The read stops 4 residues short of the end of the CDR3; the missing end is completed from the germline J gene. This specimen includes other DNA sequences encoding the same CDR3. The V gene is TRBV13-3, the J gene TRBJ1-2; 9 nucleotides match TRBD1. The CDR3 length is 14 residues. From germline, CDR1 is NNHDY and CDR2 SYVADS. The J segment lost 0 bases and the V segment lost 4 bases, leaving 1 base of the junction unmatched. Incomplete CDR3 DNA: TGTGCCAGCAGTCGGGACAGGGCAAACTCC. Its protein is CASSRDRANS. The complete CDR3 sequence is CASSRDRANSDYTF.

Turning to this clone: The gene names given are mouse names. The read halts 4 residues ahead of the CDR3 end, with the missing end drawn from the germline J gene. This same CDR3 is encoded by further DNA sequences in the sample. This chain connects TRBV31 to TRBJ2-5; 8 bases line up with TRBD1. From germline, CDR1 is GKSSPN and CDR2 SITVG. The V and J ends lost 3 bases and 2 bases, in that order; junction bases with no gene match: 4. This CDR3 spans 14 amino acids. The CDR3 is CAWSPDRAQDTQYF. CDR3 bases read: TGTGCCTGGAGCCCGGACAGGGCCCAAGAC.

Worth noting for this clone: Gene names and germline refer to mouse. The missing CDR3 end, 3 residues past where the read stops, is filled in from the germline J gene. The identical CDR3 is also encoded by other nucleotide sequences in the sample. The chain employs TRBV19 and TRBJ1-6, with 12 bases aligning to TRBD1. TRBJ1-6 is identified as an open reading frame with a role that is uncertain. After removal of 7 bases from V and 7 bases from J, the junction contained 3 bases not matched to a gene. CDR3 length equals 14 residues. Germline loops: CDR1 FNHDT, CDR2 SITEND (reference sequence). The sequenced CDR3 bases are TGTGCCAGCGGGGACAGGGGGCGAAATTCGCCC. Its protein is CASGDRGRNSP. The CDR3 in its entirety is CASGDRGRNSPLYF.

Comment on this clone: Gene names are the mouse ones. The read finishes 4 residues shy of the CDR3 end, and the germline J gene is used to complete it. The chain is built from TRBV13-2 and TRBJ1-2; D uncertain. V shed 0 bases and J shed 0 bases, with 9 bases lying between them. Germline values: CDR1 NNHNN, CDR2 SYGAGS (reference sequence). This CDR3 spans 15 amino acids. The CDR3 is CASGDAHTSNSDYTF. The covered CDR3 bases are TGTGCCAGCGGTGATGCACACACCTCAAACTCC.

About this clone itself: The listed genes are named as in mouse. The missing CDR3 end, 4 residues past where the read stops, is filled in from the germline J gene. V and J are TRBV1 and TRBJ1-2; D unclear. The CDR3 has 13 amino acids. The V end was cut by 5 bases, the J end by 0 bases, with 7 bases between. Germline V gene sequence: CDR1 NSQYPW, CDR2 LRSPGD (reference sequence). The CDR3 is CTCSSQANSDYTF. The CDR3 bases that were read are TGCACCTGCAGTTCTCAGGCAAACTCC.

Regarding this clone: Gene names are mouse gene names. Sequencing ends 4 residues short of the CDR3 end; the germline J gene provides the rest. The genes are TRBV3 and TRBJ2-2; 10 bases match TRBD1. V lost 3 bases, J lost 3 bases, and 1 base stayed unmatched. CDR3 size: 15 residues. The germline V gene encodes CDR1 SNHLY and CDR2 FYNGKV (reference sequence). The chain's CDR3 is CASSLGQGYTGQLYF. Incomplete CDR3 DNA: TGTGCCAGCAGCTTGGGACAGGGGTACACCGGG.

This clone was counted only a few times. The listed genes are named as in mouse. Sequencing ends 4 residues short of the CDR3 end; the germline J gene provides the rest. The chain is built from TRBV1 and TRBJ1-1; 10 bases fit TRBD1. Trimming took 6 bases from V and 4 from J; bases not matched to a gene: 5. The CDR3 has 14 residues. CDR1 and CDR2 from the germline V gene are NSQYPW and LRSPGD (reference sequence). CDR3 DNA, as far as it was read: TGCACCTGCAGCCGGGGGACAGGGGCCACA. Its translation is CTCSRGTGAT. The complete CDR3 protein is CTCSRGTGATEVFF.

The sample holds a few counts of this clone. Mouse germline and gene names are used. The CDR3 goes on 4 residues after the read ends, and that part is filled in from the germline J gene. The chain combines TRBV19 with TRBJ2-5; the match to TRBD1 covers 9 bases. The CDR3 runs 15 residues. Germline lookup yields CDR1 FNHDT and CDR2 SITEND (reference sequence). CDR3: CASSRTGGRGDTQYF. CDR3 bases read: TGTGCCAGCAGCCGTACAGGGGGCAGAGGAGAC.

In its sample, this clone was seen a few times. Genes and germline are mouse. The read comes to an end 3 residues before the CDR3 does, leaving the germline J gene to fill in the end. The same CDR3 is also encoded by other DNA sequences in this sample. V usage is TRBV1 and J usage is TRBJ1-6; 9 bases map to TRBD1. TRBJ1-6 is known as an ORF, though its function is uncertain. After removal of 2 bases from V and 7 bases from J, the junction contained 3 bases not matched to a gene. Germline V CDR1 and CDR2: NSQYPW, LRSPGD (reference sequence). CDR3 size: 15 residues. Incomplete CDR3 DNA: TGCACCTGCAGTGCAAGGACAGGGGACAATTCGCCC. Translated: CTCSARTGDNSP. The entire CDR3 sequence reads CTCSARTGDNSPLYF.

As regards this clone: Gene names and germline match the mouse. Other DNA sequences in the sample encode the same CDR3. The CDR3 DNA, read in part, is TGTGCCAGCAGCCAGACTGGGGGGGCTAGTGCAGAA. It specifies CASSQTGGASAE. The entire CDR3 is CASSQTGGASAETLYF. The chain uses TRBV5 and TRBJ2-3, with TRBD2 matching over 12 bases. Read coverage stops 4 residues before the CDR3 terminus; the germline J gene supplies the remainder. Trimming at V came to 3 bases and at J to 0 bases, leaving 1 base not matched to a gene. In germline, CDR1 is LGHNA, CDR2 YNLKQL (reference sequence). The CDR3 spans 16 residues.

A remark on this clone: The genes and germline here are from mouse. The missing CDR3 end, 4 residues past where the read stops, is filled in from the germline J gene. The V call is TRBV13-2, the J call TRBJ2-1, with 7 nucleotides matching TRBD2. V trimming: 9 bases; J trimming: 0 bases; junction bases outside the gene matches: 6. This CDR3 is built from 14 residues. Germline CDR1 and CDR2: NNHNN and SYGAGS (reference sequence). The CDR3 sequence is CATVLGTNYAEQFF. Incomplete CDR3 DNA: TGTGCCACCGTACTGGGGACTAACTATGCT.

This clone has just a few counts. Any gene name here is a mouse gene name. The read stops 4 residues short of the end of the CDR3; the missing end is completed from the germline J gene. V is TRBV19 and J is TRBJ1-2; perhaps TRBD1 as D (6 bases). The CDR3 extends over 13 amino acids. The germline V gene encodes CDR1 FNHDT and CDR2 SITEND (reference sequence). V lost 2 bases to trimming and J lost 3 bases, with 8 bases between them. CDR3 DNA (partial): TGTGCCAGCAGTATCAGGGGTCACTCC. Translation gives CASSIRGHS. The whole CDR3 is CASSIRGHSDYTF.

This clone was found a few times. Genes and germline are mouse. The read finishes 4 residues shy of the CDR3 end, and the germline J gene is used to complete it. The chain links TRBV14 to TRBJ2-4; TRBD1 is a possible D gene (6 bases). Germline assignment: CDR1 SGHDT and CDR2 FRDEAV. The CDR3 spans 14 residues. V lost 5 bases, J lost 2 bases, and 12 bases lay in between. CDR3 DNA, as far as it was read: TGTGCCAGCAGCCACACAGGGAATCAAAAC. Protein product: CASSHTGNQN. The CDR3 in its entirety is CASSHTGNQNTLYF.

The table lists this clone with a few counts. Gene names are mouse gene names. Here the CDR3 reads CAWSRTGGRVKDTQYF. Incomplete CDR3 DNA: TGTGCCTGGAGTCGGACTGGGGGGAGGGTGAAAGAC. This chain joins TRBV31 and TRBJ2-5; TRBD2 aligns across 11 bases. Read data end 4 residues before the CDR3 end; the end is taken from the germline J gene. This CDR3 region has 16 residues. CDR1 is GKSSPN and CDR2 is SITVG in the germline V gene.

A word on this clone: Gene names are the mouse ones. The read finishes 4 residues shy of the CDR3 end, and the germline J gene is used to complete it. The chain carries TRBV2 and TRBJ1-2; a weak D match, TRBD1 (5 bases). The CDR3 is made up of 15 amino acids. V was trimmed by 2 bases and J by 0 bases, leaving 10 bases between them. Per germline, CDR1 LGHNA and CDR2 YSYQKL. The CDR3 spells CASSQQGGTNSDYTF. CDR3 DNA, as far as it was read: TGTGCCAGCAGCCAACAGGGAGGGACAAACTCC.

This clone was counted only a few times. All gene names here are mouse names. Read coverage stops 4 residues before the CDR3 terminus; the germline J gene supplies the remainder. The gene calls are TRBV1 and TRBJ2-4; 8 nucleotides line up with TRBD2. Germline loops: CDR1 NSQYPW, CDR2 LRSPGD (reference sequence). The CDR3 extends over 16 amino acids. The J segment lost 1 base and the V segment lost 0 bases, leaving 3 bases of the junction unmatched. CDR3 protein: CTCSADGGLGQNTLYF. Incomplete CDR3 DNA: TGCACCTGCAGTGCAGATGGGGGACTGGGTCAAAAC.

At least ten counts were recorded for this clone. Germline and genes here are mouse. The read finishes 4 residues shy of the CDR3 end, and the germline J gene is used to complete it. Other DNA variants within this sample encode the same CDR3. The rearrangement links TRBV5 to TRBJ2-1; maybe TRBD1 (6 bases). V was trimmed by 1 base and J by 2 bases, leaving 6 bases between them. The CDR3 consists of 14 residues. Germline V gene lookup returns CDR1 LGHNA and CDR2 YNLKQL (reference sequence). CDR3 region: CASSQGTDYAEQFF. CDR3 DNA, as far as it was read: TGTGCCAGCAGCCAAGGGACAGACTATGCT.

Of note for this clone: Genes and germline come from the mouse. From the germline J gene comes the end of the CDR3, since the read stops 4 residues before it. The chain couples TRBV5 to TRBJ1-2; perhaps TRBD1 as D (5 bases). Per germline, CDR1 LGHNA and CDR2 YNLKQL (reference sequence). The V end lost 0 bases, the J end lost 4 bases, and 12 bases lay between the germline ends. The CDR3 loop spans 15 amino acids. CDR3 sequence: CASSQERAGFSDYTF. The CDR3 DNA, read in part, is TGTGCCAGCAGCCAAGAAAGGGCAGGGTTCTCC.

As concerns this clone: Gene names are mouse gene names. Read sequence stops 4 residues before the CDR3 end, and the germline J gene provides the missing end. The chain recombines TRBV13-1 with TRBJ2-4; 7 bases line up with TRBD1. In germline, CDR1 is NSHNY, CDR2 SYGAGN. The CDR3 runs to 14 residues. The CDR3 sequence is CASSDARDRNTLYF. The DNA read from the CDR3 is TGTGCCAGCAGTGATGCGCGGGACAGAAAC.

Comments on this clone: Here the gene names and germline are mouse. The read ends 4 residues before the CDR3 terminus; that terminus is restored from the germline J gene. The rearrangement links TRBV19 to TRBJ2-7, with 7 bases that match TRBD2. The CDR3 totals 14 residues. Germline CDR1 and CDR2: FNHDT and SITEND (reference sequence). V lost 1 base, J lost 3 bases, and 4 bases stayed unmatched. This chain's CDR3 is CASSIWGVLYEQYF. The CDR3 DNA, read in part, is TGTGCCAGCAGTATATGGGGGGTCCTCTAT.

With respect to this clone: Each gene name is a mouse one. The CDR3 is cut off 4 residues early in the read; its end comes from the germline J gene. The chain has TRBV19 and TRBJ2-3; 8 bases align to TRBD2. The germline V gene has CDR1 FNHDT and CDR2 SITEND (reference sequence). V was clipped by 4 bases and J by 0 bases; unmatched bases: 7. There are 16 residues in the CDR3. The part of the CDR3 DNA that was read is TGTGCCAGCAGTCCGGTGGGGGGGTTTAGTGCAGAA. It is translated as CASSPVGGFSAE. The entire CDR3 protein is CASSPVGGFSAETLYF. Based on the CDR3 plus reference TRBV19 and TRBJ2-3, the full variable domain is GGIITQTPKFLIGQEGQKLTLKCQQNFNHDTMYWYRQDSGKGLRLIYYSITENDLQKGDLSEGYDASREKKSSFSLTVTSAQKNEMAVFLCASSPVGGFSAETLYFGSGTRLTVL.